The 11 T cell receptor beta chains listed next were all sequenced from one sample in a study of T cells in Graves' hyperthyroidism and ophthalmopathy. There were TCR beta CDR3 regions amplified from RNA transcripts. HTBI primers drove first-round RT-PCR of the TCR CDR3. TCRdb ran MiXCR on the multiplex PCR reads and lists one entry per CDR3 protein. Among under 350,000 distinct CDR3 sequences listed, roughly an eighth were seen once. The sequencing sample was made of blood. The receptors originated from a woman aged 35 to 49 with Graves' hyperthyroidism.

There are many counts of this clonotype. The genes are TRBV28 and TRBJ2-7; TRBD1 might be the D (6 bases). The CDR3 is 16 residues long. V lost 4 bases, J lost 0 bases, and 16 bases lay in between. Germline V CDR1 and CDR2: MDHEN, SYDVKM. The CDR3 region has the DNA TGTGCCAGCAGTTCCACAGGGTCCCCTAGCTCCTACGAGCAGTACTTC. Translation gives CASSSTGSPSSYEQYF. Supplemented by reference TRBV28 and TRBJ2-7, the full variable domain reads DVKVTQSSRYLVKRTGEKVFLECVQDMDHENMFWYRQDPGLGLRLIYFSYDVKMKEKGDIPEGYSVSREKKERFSLILESASTNQTSMYLCASSSTGSPSSYEQYFGPGTRLTVT.

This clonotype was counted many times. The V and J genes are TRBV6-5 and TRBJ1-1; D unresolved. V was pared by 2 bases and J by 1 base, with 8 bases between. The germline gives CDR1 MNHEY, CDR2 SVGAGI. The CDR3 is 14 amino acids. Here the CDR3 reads CASSYGGPNTEAFF. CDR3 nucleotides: TGTGCCAGCAGTTACGGTGGGCCGAACACTGAAGCTTTCTTT.

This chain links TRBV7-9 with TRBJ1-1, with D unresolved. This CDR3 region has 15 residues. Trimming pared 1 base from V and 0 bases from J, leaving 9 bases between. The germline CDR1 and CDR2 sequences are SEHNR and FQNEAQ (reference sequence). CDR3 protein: CASSLVSSMNTEAFF. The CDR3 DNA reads TGTGCCAGCAGCTTAGTGTCCAGCATGAACACTGAAGCTTTCTTT.

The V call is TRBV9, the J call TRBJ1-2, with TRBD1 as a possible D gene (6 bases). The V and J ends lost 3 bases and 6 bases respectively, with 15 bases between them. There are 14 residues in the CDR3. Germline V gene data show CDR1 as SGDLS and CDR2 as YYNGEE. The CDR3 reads CASSGGHPGDGYTF. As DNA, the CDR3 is TGTGCCAGCAGCGGGGGACACCCCGGGGATGGCTACACCTTC. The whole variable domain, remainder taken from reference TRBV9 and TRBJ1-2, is DSGVTQTPKHLITATGQRVTLRCSPRSGDLSVYWYQQSLDQGLQFLIQYYNGEERAKGNILERFSAQQFPDLHSELNLSSLELGDSALYFCASSGGHPGDGYTFGSGTRLTVV.

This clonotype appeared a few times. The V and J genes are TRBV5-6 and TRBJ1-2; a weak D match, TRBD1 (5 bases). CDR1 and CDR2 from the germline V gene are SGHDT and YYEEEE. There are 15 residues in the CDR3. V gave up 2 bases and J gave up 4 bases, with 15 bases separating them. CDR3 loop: CASSFDLRDSYGYTF. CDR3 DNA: TGTGCCAGCAGCTTTGACCTCAGGGATTCCTATGGCTACACCTTC.

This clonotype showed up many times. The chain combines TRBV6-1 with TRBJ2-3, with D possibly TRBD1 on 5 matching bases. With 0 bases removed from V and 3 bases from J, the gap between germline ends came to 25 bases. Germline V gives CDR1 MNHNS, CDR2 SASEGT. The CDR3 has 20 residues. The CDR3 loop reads CASSEAGGWGTLPNTDTQYF. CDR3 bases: TGTGCCAGCAGTGAAGCGGGCGGTTGGGGCACTCTCCCCAATACAGATACGCAGTATTTT.

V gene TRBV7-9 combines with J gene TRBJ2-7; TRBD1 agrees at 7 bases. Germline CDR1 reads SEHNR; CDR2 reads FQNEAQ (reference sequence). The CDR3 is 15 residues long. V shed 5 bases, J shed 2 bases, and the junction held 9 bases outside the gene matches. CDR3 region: CASSPATGTAYEQYF. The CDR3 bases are TGTGCCAGCAGCCCAGCGACCGGGACAGCCTACGAGCAGTACTTC.

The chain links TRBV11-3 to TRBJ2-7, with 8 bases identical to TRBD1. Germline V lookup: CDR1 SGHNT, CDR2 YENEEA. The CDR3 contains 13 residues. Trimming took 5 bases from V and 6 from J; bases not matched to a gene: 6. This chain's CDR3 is CASSPDRGGEQYF. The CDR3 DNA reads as TGTGCCAGCAGCCCCGACAGGGGTGGCGAGCAGTACTTC.

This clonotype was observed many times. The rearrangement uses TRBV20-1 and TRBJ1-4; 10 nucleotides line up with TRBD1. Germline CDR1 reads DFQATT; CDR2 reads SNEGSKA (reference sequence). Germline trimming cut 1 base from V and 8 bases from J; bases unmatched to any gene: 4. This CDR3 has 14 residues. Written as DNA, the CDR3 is TGCAGTGCTAGAGGACAGGGGGCTATAGAAAAACTGTTTTTT. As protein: CSARGQGAIEKLFF.

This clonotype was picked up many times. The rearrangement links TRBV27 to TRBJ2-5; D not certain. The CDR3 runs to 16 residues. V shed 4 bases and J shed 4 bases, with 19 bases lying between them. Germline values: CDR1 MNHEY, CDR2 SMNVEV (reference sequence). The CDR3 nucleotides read TGTGCCAGCAGTTCGATCTCCTCACACGGGCGAGAGACCCAGTACTTC. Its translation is CASSSISSHGRETQYF.

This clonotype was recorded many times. The CDR3 reads CSARDHRGLVHEQFF. In nucleotides, the CDR3 is TGCAGTGCTAGGGACCACCGGGGCTTGGTACATGAGCAGTTCTTC. The chain employs TRBV20-1 and TRBJ2-1; D could derive from TRBD1 or TRBD2 (5 bases each). CDR3 size: 15 residues. Germline CDR1 DFQATT, CDR2 SNEGSKA (reference sequence). Trimming took 3 bases from V and 8 from J, leaving 20 bases between them.